The table lists the clone carrying this T cell receptor (beta chain) with a count of one. The CDR3 sequence is 14 residues long. V shed 3 bases and J shed 7 bases, with 13 bases lying between them. Germline CDR1 and CDR2: SEHNR and FQNEAQ (reference sequence). Clones were sequenced by immunoSEQ multiplex PCR, and TCRdb holds only the in-frame ones, with some missing. The sample lists approximately 41,000 clones, about 94% occurring once. The source of the sample is a study of T cell changes during pregnancy in multiple sclerosis. Sample: CD4+ T cells from peripheral blood mononuclear cells, taken in the second trimester of pregnancy. This clonotype was obtained from a female donor with multiple sclerosis, enrolled in a pregnancy study. The J gene is TRBJ2-1, the V gene TRBV7-9, with a weak D call TRBD1 (6 bases). The CDR3 region is CASSFTGMRNEQFF. CDR3 bases: TGTGCCAGCAGCTTCACAGGGATGAGGAATGAGCAGTTCTTC.